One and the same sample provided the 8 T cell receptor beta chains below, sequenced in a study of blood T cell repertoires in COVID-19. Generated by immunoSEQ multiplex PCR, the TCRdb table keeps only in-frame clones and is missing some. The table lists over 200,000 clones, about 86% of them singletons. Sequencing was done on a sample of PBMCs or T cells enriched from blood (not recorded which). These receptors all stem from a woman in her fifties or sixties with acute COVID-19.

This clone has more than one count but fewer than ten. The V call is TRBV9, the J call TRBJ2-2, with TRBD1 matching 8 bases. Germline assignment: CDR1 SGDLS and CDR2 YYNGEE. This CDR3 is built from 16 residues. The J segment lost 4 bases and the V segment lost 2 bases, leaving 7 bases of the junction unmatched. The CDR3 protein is CASSVGTGLSTGELFF. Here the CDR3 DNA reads TGTGCCAGCAGCGTTGGGACAGGTCTGAGCACCGGGGAGCTGTTTTTT.

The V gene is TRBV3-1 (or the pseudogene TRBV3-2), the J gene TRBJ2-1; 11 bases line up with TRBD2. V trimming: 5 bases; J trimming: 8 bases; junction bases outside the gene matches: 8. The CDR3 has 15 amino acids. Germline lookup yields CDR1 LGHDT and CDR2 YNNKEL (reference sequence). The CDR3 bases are TGTGCCAGCAGCGACACTAGCGGGAGTTATCATGAGCAGTTCTTC. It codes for CASSDTSGSYHEQFF.

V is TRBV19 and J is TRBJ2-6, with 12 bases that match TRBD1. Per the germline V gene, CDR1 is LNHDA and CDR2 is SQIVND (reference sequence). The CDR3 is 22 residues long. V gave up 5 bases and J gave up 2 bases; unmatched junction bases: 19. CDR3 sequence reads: CASSPLTAGTGGAFTGANVLTF. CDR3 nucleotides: TGTGCCAGTAGTCCGCTAACGGCCGGGACAGGGGGCGCCTTCACTGGGGCCAACGTCCTGACTTTC. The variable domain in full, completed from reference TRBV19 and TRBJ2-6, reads DGGITQSPKYLFRKEGQNVTLSCEQNLNHDAMYWYRQDPGQGLRLIYYSQIVNDFQKGDIAEGYSVSREKKESFPLTVTSAQKNPTAFYLCASSPLTAGTGGAFTGANVLTFGAGSRLTVL.

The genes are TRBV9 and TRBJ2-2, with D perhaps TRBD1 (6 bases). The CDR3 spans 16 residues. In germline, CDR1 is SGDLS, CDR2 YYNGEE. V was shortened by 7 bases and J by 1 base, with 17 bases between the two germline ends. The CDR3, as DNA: TGTGCCAGCCCCAAGTTGGCAGGGGAGAACACCGGGGAGCTGTTTTTT. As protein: CASPKLAGENTGELFF.

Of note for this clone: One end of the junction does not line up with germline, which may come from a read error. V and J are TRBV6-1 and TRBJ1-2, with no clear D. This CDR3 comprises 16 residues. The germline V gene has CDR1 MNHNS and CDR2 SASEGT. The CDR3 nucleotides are TGTGCCAGCAGGGAAGACGGGCCGAGGGCTAACTATGGCTACACCTTC. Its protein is CASREDGPRANYGYTF.

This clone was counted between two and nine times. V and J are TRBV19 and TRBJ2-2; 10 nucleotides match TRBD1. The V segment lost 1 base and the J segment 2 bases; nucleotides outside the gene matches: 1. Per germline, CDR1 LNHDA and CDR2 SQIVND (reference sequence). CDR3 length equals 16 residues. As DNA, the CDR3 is TGTGCCAGTAGTATAGGGACAGGGGGTAACACCGGGGAGCTGTTTTTT. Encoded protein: CASSIGTGGNTGELFF.

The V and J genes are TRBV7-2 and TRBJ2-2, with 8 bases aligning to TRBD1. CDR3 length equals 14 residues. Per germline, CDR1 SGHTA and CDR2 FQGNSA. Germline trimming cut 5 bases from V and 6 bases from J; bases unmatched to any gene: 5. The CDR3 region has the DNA TGTGCCAGCAGCCTCCAGGGGGCGGCCGGGGAGCTGTTTTTT. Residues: CASSLQGAAGELFF.

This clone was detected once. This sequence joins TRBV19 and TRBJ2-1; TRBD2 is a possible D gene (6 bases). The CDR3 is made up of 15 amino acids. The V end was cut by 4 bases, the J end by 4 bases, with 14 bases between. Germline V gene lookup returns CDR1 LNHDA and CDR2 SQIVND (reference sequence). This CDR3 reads CASSTQAGLYNEQFF. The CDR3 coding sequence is TGTGCCAGTAGTACCCAAGCGGGCCTATACAATGAGCAGTTCTTC.